The 20 T cell receptor beta chains in this list originate from one sample, sequenced in a study of blood T cell repertoires in COVID-19. Some clones are missing from TCRdb's copy, which holds only in-frame ones; the method was immunoSEQ multiplex PCR. The data hold 150,000 to 200,000 clones, with approximately 89% observed a single time. The material sequenced was peripheral blood. The receptors stem from a young woman with acute or convalescent COVID-19.

The rearrangement uses TRBV19 and TRBJ1-6, with D possibly TRBD1 on 6 matching bases. V gave up 5 bases and J gave up 4 bases, with 15 bases separating them. The CDR3 length is 16 residues. Germline values: CDR1 LNHDA, CDR2 SQIVND (reference sequence). The chain's CDR3 is CASSSRVGQYNSPLHF. The CDR3 DNA reads TGTGCCAGTAGTTCTCGGGTTGGACAGTATAATTCACCCCTCCACTTT.

V and J are TRBV9 and TRBJ2-7; TRBD1 matches 9 bases. Germline V gives CDR1 SGDLS, CDR2 YYNGEE. Germline trimming cut 0 bases from V and 4 bases from J; bases unmatched to any gene: 5. This CDR3 spans 15 amino acids. For the CDR3, the DNA is TGTGCCAGCAGCGTAGGGGGACAGGGAGGTTACGAGCAGTACTTC. It codes for CASSVGGQGGYEQYF.

The chain has TRBV29-1 and TRBJ1-1, with D hard to call. Trimming removed 7 bases at V and 6 bases at J, with 15 bases between. Germline V CDR1 and CDR2: SQVTM, ANQGSEA. This CDR3 comprises 12 residues. CDR3 nucleotides: TGCAGCGGGTACGGGAGTGGGGCTGAAGCTTTCTTT. Its translation: CSGYGSGAEAFF. Using reference TRBV29-1 and TRBJ1-1 for the parts outside the CDR3, the full variable domain is SAVISQKPSRDICQRGTSLTIQCQVDSQVTMMFWYRQQPGQSLTLIATANQGSEATYESGFVIDKFPISRPNLTFSTLTVSNMSPEDSSIYLCSGYGSGAEAFFGQGTRLTVV.

This chain links TRBV6-1 with TRBJ2-7; 10 bases match TRBD1. The CDR3 is made up of 17 amino acids. The J segment lost 12 bases and the V segment lost 0 bases, leaving 17 bases of the junction unmatched. The germline gives CDR1 MNHNS, CDR2 SASEGT. DNA for the CDR3: TGTGCCAGCAGTGAAGCTTTAGGGGGACAGGGGAAACTGCTGCGGTACTTC. Its protein product is CASSEALGGQGKLLRYF.

The V call is TRBV9, the J call TRBJ1-1; 7 bases are shared with TRBD1. The CDR3 length is 15 residues. V lost 4 bases and J lost 0; bases outside the gene matches: 6. Germline V gene sequence: CDR1 SGDLS, CDR2 YYNGEE. The CDR3 sequence is CASSPSGQLNTEAFF. The CDR3 DNA follows: TGTGCCAGCAGCCCTTCGGGACAGTTGAACACTGAAGCTTTCTTT.

This chain joins TRBV7-9 and TRBJ2-7; tentatively, D is TRBD2 (5 bases). V lost 3 bases, J lost 7 bases, and 10 bases lay in between. The CDR3 covers 12 residues. Germline-derived CDR1 and CDR2 are SEHNR and FQNEAQ (reference sequence). The CDR3 protein is CASSFGNWEQYF. The CDR3 coding sequence is TGTGCCAGCAGCTTCGGGAATTGGGAGCAGTACTTC.

This chain uses TRBV28 with TRBJ1-6; 7 bases align to TRBD1. From germline, CDR1 is MDHEN and CDR2 SYDVKM. V dropped 2 bases and J dropped 6; count of bases not matched to a gene: 10. The CDR3 loop spans 17 amino acids. DNA for the CDR3: TGTGCCAGCAGTTTACGACCGGACAGGCGGTCTAATTCACCCCTCCACTTT. As protein: CASSLRPDRRSNSPLHF.

The V call is TRBV6-5, the J call TRBJ2-1; D gene ambiguous. Germline V gives CDR1 MNHEY, CDR2 SVGAGI. Trimming shortened V by 6 bases and J by 0 bases, and 3 bases separated the two germline ends. The CDR3 contains 12 residues. CDR3 sequence: CASSGSYNEQFF. The CDR3 DNA follows: TGTGCCAGCAGCGGCTCCTACAATGAGCAGTTCTTC.

With respect to this clone: The sample holds other DNA sequences that translate to the same CDR3. The V and J genes are TRBV15 and TRBJ1-1; no reliable D call. V was clipped by 1 base and J by 8 bases, with 5 bases between them. The CDR3 extends over 11 amino acids. The germline CDR1 and CDR2 sequences are LNHNV and YYDKDF (reference sequence). The CDR3: CATSRGREAFF. CDR3 in DNA: TGTGCCACCAGCAGAGGTCGGGAAGCTTTCTTT.

The chain is built from TRBV30 and TRBJ1-6; no definite D call. Looked up from germline, CDR1 is GTSNPN and CDR2 is SVGIG (reference sequence). The CDR3 length is 15 residues. V dropped 0 bases and J dropped 11 bases, with 17 bases sitting between them. The CDR3 nucleotides are TGTGCCTGGAGTGTACGCGCTCCTATTCAAGCACCCCTCCACTTT. Amino acids: CAWSVRAPIQAPLHF.

CDR3 amino acids: CASSEGLAGNEQFF. CDR3 nucleotides: TGTGCCAGCAGTGAGGGACTAGCGGGTAATGAGCAGTTCTTC. The V call is TRBV2, the J call TRBJ2-1; 12 positions agree with TRBD2. Germline-derived CDR1 and CDR2 are SNHLY and FYNNEI. The junction had 1 base not matched to a gene; V was cut back by 3 bases and J by 7 bases. The CDR3 totals 14 residues.

This chain links TRBV3-1 (or the pseudogene TRBV3-2) with TRBJ2-7, with TRBD2 as a possible D gene (5 bases). Deletions cut 4 bases from V and 2 bases from J, with 12 bases between. Per the germline V gene, CDR1 is LGHDT and CDR2 is YNNKEL (reference sequence). The CDR3 consists of 14 residues. The CDR3 region is CASSRSFGAYEQYF. CDR3 bases: TGTGCCAGCAGCCGATCTTTCGGGGCCTACGAGCAGTACTTC.

The chain recombines TRBV27 with TRBJ2-1; 7 nucleotides align to TRBD1. V was pared by 4 bases and J by 9 bases, with 12 bases of the junction left unmatched. CDR3 length: 15 residues. The germline V gene encodes CDR1 MNHEY and CDR2 SMNVEV (reference sequence). CDR3 DNA: TGTGCCAGCAGTTCCCGGACAGGCTGGGGACGTGAGCAGTTCTTC. This codes for CASSSRTGWGREQFF.

The chain uses TRBV6-4 and TRBJ1-1; D is perhaps TRBD1 (6 bases). Germline CDR1 and CDR2: MRHNA and SNTAGT. This CDR3 is 13 amino acids long. Trimming shortened V by 3 bases and J by 4 bases, and 9 bases separated the two germline ends. The CDR3 sequence is CASSESRGTEAFF. The CDR3 coding sequence is TGTGCCAGCAGTGAATCCAGGGGCACTGAAGCTTTCTTT.

The chain uses TRBV7-9 and TRBJ1-4, with D possibly TRBD1 on 6 matching bases. The length of the CDR3 is 15 residues. Germline CDR1 reads SEHNR; CDR2 reads FQNEAQ (reference sequence). V dropped 4 bases and J dropped 6 bases, with 15 bases sitting between them. CDR3 amino acids: CASSSTGGAHEKLFF. DNA for the CDR3: TGTGCCAGCAGCTCAACCGGGGGGGCCCATGAAAAACTGTTTTTT.

V usage is TRBV6-5 and J usage is TRBJ1-6; 9 bases align to TRBD1. The ends lost 5 bases at V and 5 bases at J; junction bases unmatched: 4. This CDR3 has 15 residues. Germline CDR1 reads MNHEY; CDR2 reads SVGAGI. The CDR3: CASSTGTGNNSPLHF. The CDR3, as DNA: TGTGCCAGCAGTACCGGGACAGGGAATAATTCACCCCTCCACTTT.

The chain carries TRBV5-6 and TRBJ2-1, with a tentative D call TRBD2 (5 bases). V was clipped by 4 bases and J by 6 bases, with 11 bases between them. This CDR3 region has 13 residues. The germline V gene encodes CDR1 SGHDT and CDR2 YYEEEE. The CDR3 reads CASSRGSRNEQFF. In DNA, the CDR3 is TGTGCCAGCAGCCGAGGGTCCCGCAATGAGCAGTTCTTC.

A single count supports this clone. The rearrangement uses TRBV28 and TRBJ1-2, with TRBD1 identical over 8 bases. Germline V gene sequence: CDR1 MDHEN, CDR2 SYDVKM. CDR3 length equals 14 residues. With 7 bases clipped from V and 3 bases from J, the junction kept 7 bases outside the gene matches. CDR3 bases: TGTGCCAGCACCCAGGACAGGGCCCACTATGGCTACACCTTC. Its protein is CASTQDRAHYGYTF.

The chain has TRBV2 and TRBJ2-2, with 12 bases lining up with TRBD2. The CDR3 consists of 15 residues. V shed 7 bases and J 6 bases; nucleotides not matched to a gene: 6. Germline CDR1 is SNHLY and CDR2 is FYNNEI. The CDR3 DNA follows: TGTGCCAGCACCGGACTAGCGGGATCCCCCGGGGAGCTGTTTTTT. This gives the protein CASTGLAGSPGELFF.

This chain connects TRBV28 to TRBJ1-2, with 7 positions matching TRBD1. CDR1 and CDR2 (germline): MDHEN, SYDVKM. Trimming removed 11 bases from V and 3 bases from J; junction bases left unmatched: 6. The CDR3 has 12 amino acids. CDR3 coding DNA: TGTGCCGGGGGACAGCAGGACTATGGCTACACCTTC. As protein: CAGGQQDYGYTF.